The T cell receptor beta chain under discussion was sequenced for a study of blood T cell repertoires in COVID-19. Measured with immunoSEQ multiplex PCR; TCRdb has only the in-frame clones, and not every one. The sample has approximately 350,000 clones; around nine tenths are singletons. V was pared by 5 bases and J by 2 bases, with 12 bases of the junction left unmatched. Per germline, CDR1 SGHTA and CDR2 FQGNSA. CDR3 length: 19 amino acids. Patients from Seattle were sampled longitudinally, starting during active infection. This chain uses TRBV7-2 with TRBJ2-3; 14 nucleotides align to TRBD2. The origin of this receptor is a woman between 65 and 79 years old with COVID-19, enrolled during active disease. Sequenced sample: peripheral blood. This CDR3 is CASSLIRTSGGPYTDTQYF. For the CDR3, the DNA is TGTGCCAGCAGCCTAATCCGGACTAGCGGGGGGCCTTACACAGATACGCAGTATTTT.